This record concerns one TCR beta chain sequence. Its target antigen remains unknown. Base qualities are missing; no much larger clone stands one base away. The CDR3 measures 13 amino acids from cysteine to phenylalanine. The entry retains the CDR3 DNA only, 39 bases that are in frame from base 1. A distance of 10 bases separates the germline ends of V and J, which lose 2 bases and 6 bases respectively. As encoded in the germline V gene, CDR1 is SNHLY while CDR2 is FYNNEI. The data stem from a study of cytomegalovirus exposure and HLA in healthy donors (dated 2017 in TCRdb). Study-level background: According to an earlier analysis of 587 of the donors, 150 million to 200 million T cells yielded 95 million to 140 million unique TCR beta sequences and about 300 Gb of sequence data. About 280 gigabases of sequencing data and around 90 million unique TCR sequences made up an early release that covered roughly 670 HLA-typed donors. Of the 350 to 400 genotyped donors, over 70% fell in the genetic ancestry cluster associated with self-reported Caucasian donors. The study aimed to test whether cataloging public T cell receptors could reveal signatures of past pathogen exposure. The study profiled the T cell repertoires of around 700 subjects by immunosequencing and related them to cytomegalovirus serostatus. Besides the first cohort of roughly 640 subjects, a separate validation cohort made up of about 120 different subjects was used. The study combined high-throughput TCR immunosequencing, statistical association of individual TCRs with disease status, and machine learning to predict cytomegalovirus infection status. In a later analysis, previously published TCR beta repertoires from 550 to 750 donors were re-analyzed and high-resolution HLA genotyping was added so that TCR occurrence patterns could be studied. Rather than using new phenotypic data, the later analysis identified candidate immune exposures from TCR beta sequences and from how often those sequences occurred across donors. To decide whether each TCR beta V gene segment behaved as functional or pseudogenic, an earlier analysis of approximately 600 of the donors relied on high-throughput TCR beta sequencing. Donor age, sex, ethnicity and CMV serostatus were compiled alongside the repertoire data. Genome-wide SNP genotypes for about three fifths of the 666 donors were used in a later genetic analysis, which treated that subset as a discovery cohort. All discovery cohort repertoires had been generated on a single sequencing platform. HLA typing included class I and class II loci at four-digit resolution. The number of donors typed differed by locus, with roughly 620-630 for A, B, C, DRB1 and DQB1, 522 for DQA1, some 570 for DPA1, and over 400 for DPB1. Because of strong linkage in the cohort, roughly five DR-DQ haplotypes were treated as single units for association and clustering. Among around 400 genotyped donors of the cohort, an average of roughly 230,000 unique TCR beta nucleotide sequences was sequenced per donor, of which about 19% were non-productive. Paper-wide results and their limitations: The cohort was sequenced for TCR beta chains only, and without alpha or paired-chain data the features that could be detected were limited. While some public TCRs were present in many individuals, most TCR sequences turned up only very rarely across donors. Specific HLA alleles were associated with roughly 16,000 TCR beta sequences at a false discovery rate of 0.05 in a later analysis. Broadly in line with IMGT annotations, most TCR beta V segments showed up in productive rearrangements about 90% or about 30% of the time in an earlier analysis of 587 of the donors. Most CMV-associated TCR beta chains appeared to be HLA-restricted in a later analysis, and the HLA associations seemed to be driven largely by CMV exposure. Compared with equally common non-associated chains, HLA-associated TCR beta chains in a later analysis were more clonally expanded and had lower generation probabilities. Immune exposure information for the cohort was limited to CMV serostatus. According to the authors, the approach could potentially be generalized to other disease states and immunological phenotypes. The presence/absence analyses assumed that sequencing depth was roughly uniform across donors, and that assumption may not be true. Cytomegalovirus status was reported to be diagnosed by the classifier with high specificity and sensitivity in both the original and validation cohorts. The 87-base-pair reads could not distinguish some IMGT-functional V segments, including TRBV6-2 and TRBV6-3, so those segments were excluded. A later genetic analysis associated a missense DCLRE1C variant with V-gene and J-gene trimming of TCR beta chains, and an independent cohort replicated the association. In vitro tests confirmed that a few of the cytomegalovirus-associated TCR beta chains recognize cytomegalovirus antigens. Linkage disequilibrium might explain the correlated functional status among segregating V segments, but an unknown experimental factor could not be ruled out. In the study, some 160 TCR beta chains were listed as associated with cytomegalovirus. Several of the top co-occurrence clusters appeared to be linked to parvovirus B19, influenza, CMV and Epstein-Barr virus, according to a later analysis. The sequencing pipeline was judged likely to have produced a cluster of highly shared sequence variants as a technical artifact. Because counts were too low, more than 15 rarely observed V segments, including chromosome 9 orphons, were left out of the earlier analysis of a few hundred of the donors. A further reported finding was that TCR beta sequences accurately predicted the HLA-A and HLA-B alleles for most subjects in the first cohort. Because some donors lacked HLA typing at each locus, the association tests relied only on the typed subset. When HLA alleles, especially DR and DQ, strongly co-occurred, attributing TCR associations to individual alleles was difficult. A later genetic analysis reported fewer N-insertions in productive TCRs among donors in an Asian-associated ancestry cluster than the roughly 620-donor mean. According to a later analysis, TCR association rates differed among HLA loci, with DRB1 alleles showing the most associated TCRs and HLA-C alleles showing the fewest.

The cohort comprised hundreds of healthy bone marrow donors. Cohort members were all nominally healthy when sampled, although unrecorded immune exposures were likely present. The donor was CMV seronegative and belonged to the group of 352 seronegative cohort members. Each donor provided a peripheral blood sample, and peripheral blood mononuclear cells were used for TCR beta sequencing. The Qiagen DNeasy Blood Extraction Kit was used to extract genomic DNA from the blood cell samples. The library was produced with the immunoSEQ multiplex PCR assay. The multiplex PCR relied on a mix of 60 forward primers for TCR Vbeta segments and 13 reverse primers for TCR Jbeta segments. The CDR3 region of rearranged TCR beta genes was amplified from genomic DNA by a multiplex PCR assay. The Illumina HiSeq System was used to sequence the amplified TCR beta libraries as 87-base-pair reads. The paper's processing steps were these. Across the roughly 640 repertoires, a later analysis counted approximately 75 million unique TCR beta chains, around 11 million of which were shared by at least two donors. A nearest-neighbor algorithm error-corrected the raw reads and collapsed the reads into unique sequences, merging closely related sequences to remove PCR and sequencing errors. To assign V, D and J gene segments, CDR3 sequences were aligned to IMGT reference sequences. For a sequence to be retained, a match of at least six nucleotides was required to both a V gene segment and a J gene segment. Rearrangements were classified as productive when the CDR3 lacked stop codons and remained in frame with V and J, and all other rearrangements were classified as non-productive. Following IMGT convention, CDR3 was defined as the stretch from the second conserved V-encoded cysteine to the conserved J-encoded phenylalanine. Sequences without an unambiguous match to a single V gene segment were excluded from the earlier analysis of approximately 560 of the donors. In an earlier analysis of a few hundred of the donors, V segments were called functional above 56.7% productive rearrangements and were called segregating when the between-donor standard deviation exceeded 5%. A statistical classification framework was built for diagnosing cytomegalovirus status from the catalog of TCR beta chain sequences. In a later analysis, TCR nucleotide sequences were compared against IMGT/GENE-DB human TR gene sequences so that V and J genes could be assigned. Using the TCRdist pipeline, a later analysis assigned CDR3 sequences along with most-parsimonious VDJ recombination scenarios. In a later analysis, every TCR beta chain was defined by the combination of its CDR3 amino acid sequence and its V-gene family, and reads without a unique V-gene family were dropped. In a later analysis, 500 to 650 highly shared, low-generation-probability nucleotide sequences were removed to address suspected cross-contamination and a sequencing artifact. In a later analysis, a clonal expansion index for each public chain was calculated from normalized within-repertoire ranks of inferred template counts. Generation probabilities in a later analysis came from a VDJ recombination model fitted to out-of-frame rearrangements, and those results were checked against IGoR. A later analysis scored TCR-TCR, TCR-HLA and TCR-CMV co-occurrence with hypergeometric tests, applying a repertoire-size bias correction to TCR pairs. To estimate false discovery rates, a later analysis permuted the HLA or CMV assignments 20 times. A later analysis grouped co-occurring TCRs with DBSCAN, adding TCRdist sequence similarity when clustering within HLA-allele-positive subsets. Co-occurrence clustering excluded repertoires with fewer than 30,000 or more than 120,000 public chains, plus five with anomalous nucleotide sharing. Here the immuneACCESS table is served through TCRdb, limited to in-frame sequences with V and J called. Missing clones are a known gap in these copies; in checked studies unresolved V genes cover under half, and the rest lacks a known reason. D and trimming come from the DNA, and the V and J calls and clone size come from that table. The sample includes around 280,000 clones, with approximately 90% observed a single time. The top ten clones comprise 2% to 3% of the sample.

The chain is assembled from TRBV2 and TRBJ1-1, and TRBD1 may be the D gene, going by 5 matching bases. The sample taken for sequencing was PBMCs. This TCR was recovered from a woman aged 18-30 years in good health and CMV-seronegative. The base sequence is TGTGCCAGCAGTGAATCAAGGGGCCCTGAAGCTTTCTTT. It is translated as CASSESRGPEAFF.